These T cell receptor beta chains were read from a single sample in a study of blood T cell repertoires in COVID-19. Measured with immunoSEQ multiplex PCR; TCRdb has only the in-frame clones, and not every one. The table shows approximately 350,000 clones, with 80% to 85% occurring only once. The sequenced sample consisted of PBMCs or T cells enriched from blood (not recorded which). These receptors all come from a woman aged 45 to 65 who had recovered from COVID-19. The CDR3 runs from the conserved cysteine through the conserved F or W. D genes are given only for firm matches. Size values are once, few and many counts, or a class for expanded clones, and some rows have none.

clone size	V gene	J gene	D gene	CDR3 protein	CDR3 DNA
-	TRBV25-1	TRBJ2-7	TRBD2	CASSGGGEQYF	TGTGCCAGCAGTGGGGGAGGGGAGCAGTACTTC
-	TRBV19	TRBJ2-5	TRBD2	CASSREQRGTQYF	TGTGCCAGTAGCCGTGAGCAGCGGGGGACCCAGTACTTC
once	TRBV7-9	TRBJ2-1	-	CASSLRQGPNNEQFF	TGTGCCAGCAGCTTACGGCAGGGGCCGAACAATGAGCAGTTCTTC
-	TRBV3-1/TRBV3-2	TRBJ1-6	-	CASRLNRWYDNSPLHF	TGTGCCAGCAGGCTTAATCGGTGGTACGATAATTCACCCCTCCACTTT
-	TRBV4-1	TRBJ1-1	-	CASSQDSRTMGNTEAFF	TGCGCCAGCAGCCAAGATAGCCGCACCATGGGGAACACTGAAGCTTTCTTT
-	TRBV5-1	TRBJ2-7	TRBD2	CASSLGSAGGTYEQYF	TGCGCCAGCAGCTTGGGCTCGGCGGGAGGTACCTACGAGCAGTACTTC
few	TRBV29-1	TRBJ1-2	-	CSVNRDYGYTF	TGCAGCGTCAACAGGGATTATGGCTACACCTTC
-	TRBV19	TRBJ1-5	-	CASSMWGGNQPQHF	TGTGCCAGTAGTATGTGGGGGGGCAATCAGCCCCAGCATTTT
-	TRBV19	TRBJ2-3	-	CASSAGRISTDTQYF	TGTGCCAGTAGTGCGGGCCGTATTAGCACAGATACGCAGTATTTT
-	TRBV6-4	TRBJ2-1	-	CASSDSSRGAKFF	TGTGCCAGCAGTGACTCGAGTCGGGGTGCAAAGTTCTTC
-	TRBV7-2	TRBJ2-3	TRBD1	CASSPGVTGGLADTQYF	TGTGCCAGCAGCCCCGGGGTGACAGGGGGCTTGGCAGATACGCAGTATTTT
-	TRBV19	TRBJ1-2	TRBD1	CASSTGTGGYGYTF	TGTGCCAGTAGTACCGGGACAGGGGGCTATGGCTACACCTTC
-	TRBV6-2/TRBV6-3	TRBJ2-3	TRBD2	CASSRLAGSIDTQYF	TGTGCCAGCAGTCGACTAGCGGGGTCGATAGATACGCAGTATTTT
-	TRBV11-3	TRBJ2-1	TRBD2	CASSLEPGLARNEQFF	TGTGCCAGCAGCTTAGAACCGGGACTAGCGAGAAATGAGCAGTTCTTC
few	TRBV4-1	TRBJ1-4	TRBD1	CASSLPGQINEKLFF	TGCGCCAGCAGCCTACCGGGACAGATAAATGAAAAACTGTTTTTT
-	TRBV20-1	TRBJ1-5	-	CSAGYQPQHF	TGCAGCGCGGGGTATCAGCCCCAGCATTTT
-	TRBV24-1	TRBJ2-7	TRBD1	CATSDFPRDRSYEQYF	TGTGCCACCAGTGATTTCCCCCGGGACAGGAGCTACGAGCAGTACTTC
-	TRBV7-9	TRBJ1-2	-	CASSSTGGNYGYTF	TGTGCCAGCAGCTCCACTGGGGGGAACTATGGCTACACCTTC
-	TRBV2	TRBJ2-1	TRBD1	CATTGTGDEQFF	TGTGCCACCACCGGGACAGGGGATGAGCAGTTCTTC
few	TRBV4-3	TRBJ1-6	-	CASSKQDGNSPLHF	TGCGCCAGCAGTAAACAGGACGGTAATTCACCCCTCCACTTT
once	TRBV30	TRBJ1-3	TRBD1	CACIRDRVRSGNTIYF	TGTGCCTGTATCCGGGACAGGGTTCGATCTGGAAACACCATATATTTT
-	TRBV7-9	TRBJ2-5	TRBD1	CASSLAGGTETQYF	TGTGCCAGCAGCTTAGCAGGGGGCACAGAGACCCAGTACTTC
-	TRBV5-3	TRBJ1-1	-	CARSDTRVGRVITEAFF	TGTGCCAGAAGCGACACCAGGGTGGGCAGGGTAATCACTGAAGCTTTCTTT
-	TRBV4-3	TRBJ1-3	-	CASSQEGRNTIYF	TGCGCCAGCAGCCAAGAGGGCAGAAACACCATATATTTT
-	TRBV2	TRBJ2-2	-	CASSEYRRNTGELFF	TGTGCCAGCAGTGAATATCGGAGGAACACCGGGGAGCTGTTTTTT
-	TRBV18	TRBJ1-1	TRBD1	CASSPGGTGVTEAFF	TGTGCCAGCTCACCGGGCGGGACAGGGGTCACTGAAGCTTTCTTT
-	TRBV19	TRBJ1-2	-	CASMDDSPGRGYTF	TGTGCCAGTATGGACGACAGCCCTGGACGGGGCTACACCTTC
-	TRBV4-1	TRBJ1-1	-	CASSPGMNTEAFF	TGCGCCAGCAGCCCGGGAATGAACACTGAAGCTTTCTTT
-	TRBV9	TRBJ1-2	TRBD1	CASSSHQGGNYGYTF	TGTGCCAGCAGCTCCCATCAGGGGGGAAACTATGGCTACACCTTC
-	TRBV18	TRBJ1-2	-	CASSGEQDYGYTF	TGTGCCAGCTCAGGGGAGCAGGACTATGGCTACACCTTC
-	TRBV11-1	TRBJ2-3	-	CASSLESGSTDTQYF	TGTGCCAGCAGCTTGGAGAGCGGGAGCACAGATACGCAGTATTTT
-	TRBV10-3	TRBJ2-5	TRBD2	CAISDSPGGGETQYF	TGTGCCATCAGTGACTCCCCGGGGGGAGGGGAGACCCAGTACTTC
-	TRBV7-2	TRBJ2-1	-	CASSLAPAGEQFF	TGTGCCAGCAGCTTAGCGCCCGCCGGGGAGCAGTTCTTC
-	TRBV27	TRBJ2-1	TRBD1	CATGRQGVYNEQFF	TGTGCCACCGGCCGACAGGGGGTCTACAATGAGCAGTTCTTC
-	TRBV29-1	TRBJ2-5	-	CSVDGGKTQYF	TGCAGCGTTGACGGAGGGAAGACCCAGTACTTC
-	TRBV11-3	TRBJ2-3	TRBD2	CASSLGLATSTDTQYF	TGTGCCAGCAGCCTAGGACTAGCGACTAGCACAGATACGCAGTATTTT
-	TRBV29-1	TRBJ2-1	-	CSVEGEVVNEQFF	TGCAGCGTTGAAGGGGAGGTAGTCAATGAGCAGTTCTTC
-	TRBV9	TRBJ2-2	TRBD2	CASSLGTSGKSPVGELFF	TGTGCCAGCAGCCTGGGGACTAGCGGGAAAAGTCCCGTCGGGGAGCTGTTTTTT
-	TRBV5-6	TRBJ1-1	-	CASSLFRGMNTEAFF	TGTGCCAGCAGCTTGTTCAGGGGAATGAACACTGAAGCTTTCTTT
-	TRBV30	TRBJ1-4	-	CAWSGQVAEKLFF	TGTGCCTGGAGTGGGCAGGTGGCTGAAAAACTGTTTTTT
few	TRBV6-5	TRBJ1-1	-	CASSMTGNTEAFF	TGTGCCAGCAGCATGACAGGGAACACTGAAGCTTTCTTT
-	TRBV21-1	TRBJ2-7	-	CASSPPRGQGSTYEQYF	TGTGCCAGCAGCCCCCCGCGGGGTCAGGGTAGCACCTACGAGCAGTACTTC
few	TRBV12-5	TRBJ1-5	TRBD1	CASGLRDSGNQPQHF	TGTGCTAGTGGTCTCCGGGACAGCGGCAATCAGCCCCAGCATTTT
-	TRBV6-2/TRBV6-3	TRBJ1-1	-	CASSYPVVKEAFF	TGTGCCAGCAGTTACCCGGTGGTTAAGGAAGCTTTCTTT